This paragraph covers one TCR beta chain sequence. Antigen: not known. These data are taken from a study of T cells expressing NK-cell markers. Germline V lookup: CDR1 DFQATT, CDR2 SNEGSKA (reference sequence). This CDR3 has 14 amino acids. Broader study findings: Of the CD8+ T cells in about 6 donors, roughly 1.0-7.0% belonged to dominant NKG2C+ clonotypes. Topping the CD3+CD56-NKG2C+ fraction as well were these clonotypes, in several donors.

Each CDR3 protein gets one entry in TCRdb, which reprocessed the 5' RACE reads and gives no DNA. Its clone listing holds over 350,000 distinct CDR3 sequences. This sequence originates from a woman aged 50 to 65 in good health. This chain links TRBV20-1 with TRBJ1-1; TCRdb designates TRBD1, a call that cannot be tested without DNA. The sequencing input was blood T cells: a sorted CD56 or NKG2C T cell subset, CD4+ or CD8+ T cells, or bulk PBMC T cells (not recorded which). CDR3 amino acids: CSARGGTGATEAFF.